These T cell receptor beta chains were read from a single sample in a study of T cell repertoires in ileal Crohn's disease. Using immunoSEQ multiplex PCR, the repertoire was profiled, and TCRdb retains in-frame clones only, with some absent. The table has 13,000 or so clones, about 82% seen once. The material sequenced was ileal tissue. These receptors originate from an adult with Crohn's disease. The CDR3 runs from the conserved cysteine through the conserved F or W. Fields, in order: CDR3 protein, CDR3 DNA, D gene, clone size, V gene, J gene. The D gene is left open where the match is weak. Clone size is given for some rows only: seen once, a few or many times, or a class if the clone is expanded.

CASKRTGGTEAFF	TGTGCCAGTAAACGGACAGGAGGGACTGAAGCTTTCTTT	TRBD1	.	TRBV19	TRBJ1-1
CASSLNQPQHF	TGTGCCAGCAGTCTCAATCAGCCCCAGCATTTT	.	.	TRBV28	TRBJ1-5
CASSQNPGGGTDTQYF	TGCGCCAGCAGCCAAAACCCGGGAGGGGGGACAGATACGCAGTATTTT	TRBD2	.	TRBV4-1	TRBJ2-3
CASSLTGNQPQHF	TGCGCCAGCAGCTTGACAGGGAACCAGCCCCAGCATTTT	.	.	TRBV5-1	TRBJ1-5
CASSSPHRTHSYEQYF	TGTGCCAGCAGTTCCCCGCACAGGACCCACTCCTACGAGCAGTACTTC	.	.	TRBV6-5	TRBJ2-7
CASSYGQGEQFF	TGTGCCAGCTCATACGGACAGGGAGAGCAGTTCTTC	TRBD1	.	TRBV18	TRBJ2-1
CASKDRKGYEQYF	TGTGCCAGCAAGGACAGGAAGGGGTACGAGCAGTACTTC	TRBD1	few	TRBV19	TRBJ2-7
CASSFPGNNQPQHF	TGTGCCAGCAGCTTTCCGGGGAACAATCAGCCCCAGCATTTT	.	.	TRBV7-9	TRBJ1-5
CATSRDAVTNTGELFF	TGTGCCACCAGCAGAGACGCGGTGACGAACACCGGGGAGCTGTTTTTT	.	once	TRBV15	TRBJ2-2
CASSEAGVFYEQYF	TGTGCCAGCAGTGAAGCAGGGGTCTTCTACGAGCAGTACTTC	.	.	TRBV6-1	TRBJ2-7
CASSSQLTPLRPTQYF	TGTGCCAGCAGCTCACAACTGACTCCCCTCCGGCCGACCCAGTACTTC	.	few	TRBV7-4	TRBJ2-5
CASSFPRSPLHF	TGTGCCAGCAGCTTTCCTAGGTCACCCCTCCACTTT	.	.	TRBV7-2	TRBJ1-6
CASSPRDSYNSPLHF	TGTGCCAGCAGCCCTCGGGACTCCTATAATTCACCCCTCCACTTT	.	.	TRBV11-1	TRBJ1-6
CASSLVRAGGLFYEQYF	TGTGCCAGCAGCTTAGTTCGGGCAGGGGGCCTATTCTACGAGCAGTACTTC	TRBD1	.	TRBV11-2	TRBJ2-7
CASSLGGQGWNEQFF	TGCGCCAGCAGCTTGGGGGGACAGGGTTGGAATGAGCAGTTCTTC	TRBD1	.	TRBV5-1	TRBJ2-1
CASSPGGGGRLESPLHF	TGTGCCAGCAGCCCGGGAGGGGGGGGGCGGTTGGAATCACCCCTCCACTTT	.	.	TRBV5-6	TRBJ1-6
CASSLAGTGAYEQYF	TGTGCCAGCAGCTTAGCTGGGACAGGGGCCTACGAGCAGTACTTC	TRBD1	.	TRBV7-8	TRBJ2-7
CASSFGGQVQETQYF	TGTGCCAGCAGCTTTGGGGGACAGGTCCAAGAGACCCAGTACTTC	TRBD1	.	TRBV7-3	TRBJ2-5
CASMPGERIAYEQYF	TGTGCCAGCATGCCGGGTGAACGCATCGCCTACGAGCAGTACTTC	.	once	TRBV7-2	TRBJ2-7
CASDPLGGGELFF	TGCGCCAGCGACCCTCTCGGCGGCGGGGAGCTGTTTTTT	.	.	TRBV5-1	TRBJ2-2
CASSPGGSNYGYTF	TGTGCCAGCAGCCCAGGTGGGAGTAACTATGGCTACACCTTC	.	.	TRBV5-6	TRBJ1-2
CASSQGLARITDTQYF	TGTGCCAGCAGCCAGGGACTAGCGCGGATCACAGATACGCAGTATTTT	TRBD2	.	TRBV14	TRBJ2-3
CAWSVPGISSGNTIYF	TGTGCCTGGAGTGTACCGGGGATATCCTCTGGAAACACCATATATTTT	.	.	TRBV30	TRBJ1-3
CASSPGQGAGNTIYF	TGTGCCAGCAGTCCGGGTCAGGGGGCAGGAAACACCATATATTTT	TRBD1	.	TRBV27	TRBJ1-3
CASSPLPAGPYEQYF	TGTGCCAGCAGCCCCCTCCCGGCAGGCCCCTACGAGCAGTACTTC	.	.	TRBV13	TRBJ2-7
CASSLTGDPSANTIYF	TGCGCCAGCAGCTTGACGGGTGATCCCTCGGCAAACACCATATATTTT	.	.	TRBV5-1	TRBJ1-3
CASSLGQSTDTQYF	TGTGCCAGCAGTTTAGGTCAGAGCACAGATACGCAGTATTTT	.	.	TRBV28	TRBJ2-3
CATWGDTDTQYF	TGTGCCACCTGGGGAGACACAGATACGCAGTATTTT	.	.	TRBV6-5	TRBJ2-3
CALGHAAGNQPQHF	TGTGCCCTGGGACATGCAGCGGGCAATCAGCCCCAGCATTTT	.	.	TRBV30	TRBJ1-5
CASSLVAATGDTQYF	TGCGCCAGCAGCTTGGTTGCGGCTACTGGGGATACGCAGTATTTT	.	once	TRBV5-1	TRBJ2-3
CASSSRETWGPKNIQYF	TGTGCCAGCAGCTCGAGGGAAACCTGGGGGCCCAAAAACATTCAGTACTTC	.	.	TRBV5-4	TRBJ2-4
CASSLAAGVDEQYF	TGCGCCAGCAGCTTGGCAGCGGGAGTGGACGAGCAGTACTTC	TRBD2	.	TRBV5-1	TRBJ2-7
CASSSELFSDEQYF	TGTGCCAGCAGTTCCGAGTTATTCAGCGACGAGCAGTACTTC	.	.	TRBV9	TRBJ2-7
CASRRTRDTAYEQYF	TGCGCCAGCCGCAGGACCCGGGACACTGCCTACGAGCAGTACTTC	.	.	TRBV5-1	TRBJ2-7
CASNQGSNTEAFF	TGTGCCAGTAACCAGGGGTCGAACACTGAAGCTTTCTTT	.	large	TRBV25-1	TRBJ1-1
CASEDRGYEQYF	TGTGCCAGTGAGGACAGGGGGTACGAGCAGTACTTC	TRBD1	.	TRBV28	TRBJ2-7
CASSSVGGIDEQYF	TGTGCCAGCAGCTCCGTCGGAGGGATTGACGAGCAGTACTTC	.	.	TRBV7-9	TRBJ2-7
CASSPRLDLNTGELFF	TGTGCCAGCAGCCCCAGACTAGATCTGAACACCGGGGAGCTGTTTTTT	.	.	TRBV11-1	TRBJ2-2
CASSLSGGEGQPQHF	TGCGCCAGCAGCTTGTCGGGGGGGGAGGGTCAGCCCCAGCATTTT	.	.	TRBV5-1	TRBJ1-5